The entry below gives a single TCR beta chain sequence along with its context. This entry belongs to a study of cytomegalovirus exposure and HLA in healthy donors. The J segment lost 4 bases and the V segment lost 1 base, leaving 3 bases of the junction unmatched. In germline, CDR1 is SGHRS, CDR2 YFSETQ. CDR3 length equals 16 residues. Use of 60 Vbeta and 13 Jbeta primers characterized the PCR. Profiling relied on immunoSEQ multiplex PCR, and the TCRdb table lists in-frame clones only, not all of them. The sample contains around 200,000 clones, 65% to 90% of which appear only once. The TCR comes from a woman aged 50 to 60 in good health and CMV-seronegative. The sequenced sample consisted of PBMCs. The chain recombines TRBV5-1 with TRBJ2-2; 11 bases line up with TRBD2. The CDR3 DNA follows: TGCGCCAGCAGCTTGACTAGCGGGAGTGGCACCGGGGAGCTGTTTTTT. Amino acid sequence: CASSLTSGSGTGELFF.